These 5 T cell receptor beta chains share one sample of origin, sequenced in a study of CD8+CD57+ T cells in acquired aplastic anemia. Sequencing involved patients with CD8+CD57+ cell expansion previously shown by flow cytometry. Template material for TCR beta VDJ and CDR3 profiling consisted of genomic DNA. From the reads, TCRdb called clonotypes with MiXCR, one entry per CDR3 protein. The top ten hold 1.8% of the sample, which has around 200,000 distinct CDR3 sequences, less than 60% seen once. Sequences were obtained from sorted CD4+, CD8+, or CD8+CD57+ T cells (not recorded which) from PBMCs. Receptors originate from a human donor with aplastic anemia.

V usage is TRBV2 and J usage is TRBJ2-1, with D possibly matching TRBD2 (6 bases). Germline CDR1 is SNHLY and CDR2 is FYNNEI. V lost 5 bases, J lost 9 bases, and 14 bases lay in between. The length of the CDR3 is 13 residues. In DNA, the CDR3 is TGTGCCAGCAGTTCGCTAGCGTTGGGTGAGCAGTTCTTC. Protein sequence: CASSSLALGEQFF.

This clonotype was found many times. The rearrangement links TRBV5-1 to TRBJ2-7; 11 positions agree with TRBD2. V lost 9 bases to trimming and J lost 1 base; unmatched junction nucleotides: 3. Germline CDR1 and CDR2: SGHRS and YFSETQ. The CDR3 consists of 13 residues. The CDR3 sequence is CATRLAGSYEQYF. The CDR3 nucleotides are TGCGCCACCCGACTAGCGGGGTCCTACGAGCAGTACTTC.

This clonotype appeared a few times. The chain combines TRBV11-2 with TRBJ2-1, with TRBD1 as a possible D gene (6 bases). The germline V gene has CDR1 SGHAT and CDR2 FQNNGV. The CDR3 is made up of 15 amino acids. The V end lost 5 bases, the J end lost 1 base, and 12 bases lay between the germline ends. This CDR3 reads CASSRDTASYNEQFF. For the CDR3, the DNA is TGTGCCAGCAGCCGGGACACGGCTTCCTACAATGAGCAGTTCTTC.

This clonotype was seen more than once but under ten times. This sequence joins TRBV11-2 and TRBJ2-2, with 7 nucleotides matching TRBD2. The CDR3 is 14 amino acids. Germline trimming cut 5 bases from V and 5 bases from J; bases unmatched to any gene: 5. Germline CDR1 and CDR2: SGHAT and FQNNGV. This chain's CDR3 is CASSAPGGTGELFF. Written as DNA, the CDR3 is TGTGCCAGCAGCGCCCCGGGGGGAACCGGGGAGCTGTTTTTT.

Concerning this clonotype itself: A read error may explain this, as a much larger clone is one base away. The chain recombines TRBV5-4 with TRBJ2-1; tentatively, D is TRBD1 or TRBD2 (5 bases each). This CDR3 has 15 residues. CDR1 SGHNT and CDR2 YYREEE come from the germline V gene (reference sequence). CDR3 in amino acids: CAGSYPGRRANEQFF. CDR3 bases: TGTGCCGGCAGCTATCCGGGACGGAGAGCGAATGAGCAGTTCTTC.